This is a list of T cell receptor beta chains from one sample in a study of T-cell memory formation after mild COVID-19. TCRdb analysed the 5' RACE reads with MiXCR anew, one entry per CDR3 protein. The data hold fewer than 550,000 distinct CDR3 sequences, with 20% observed a single time. The specimen was PBMCs or a T cell subset sorted from them (not recorded which). These receptors all come from an adult woman who had mild COVID-19 (a few samples of this study predate the infection). Cell type and time point are not known. The CDR3 runs from the conserved cysteine through the conserved F or W. D genes are given only for firm matches. Only some rows state a clone size, as once, few, many or a class for expanded clones.

v_call	j_call	clone_size	d_call	cdr3_aa	cdr3_nt
TRBV9	TRBJ2-1	few	NA	CASSVGDIGSYNEQSF	TGTGCCAGCAGCGTAGGCGACATAGGCTCCTACAATGAGCAGTCCTTC
TRBV11-2	TRBJ2-1	few	NA	CASSSTPSKHEQFF	TGTGCCAGCAGCTCGACACCTTCTAAGCATGAGCAGTTCTTC
TRBV7-3	TRBJ2-2	many	NA	CASSPGLGTGELFF	TGTGCCAGCAGCCCCGGGTTGGGGACCGGGGAGCTGTTTTTT
TRBV7-2	TRBJ2-7	NA	NA	CASLEGSYEQYF	TGTGCCAGCTTGGAAGGGTCCTACGAGCAGTACTTC
TRBV12-3/TRBV12-4	TRBJ2-7	NA	TRBD2	CASRTSGRVYEQYF	TGTGCCAGCAGAACTAGCGGGAGGGTGTACGAGCAGTACTTC
TRBV5-1	TRBJ2-1	few	NA	CASSLGSSLEQFF	TGCGCCAGCAGCTTGGGGTCTAGCCTTGAGCAGTTCTTC
TRBV6-5	TRBJ1-1	few	NA	CASSYSIGRNTEAFF	TGTGCCAGCAGTTACTCGATCGGGCGAAACACTGAAGCTTTCTTT
TRBV20-1	TRBJ1-6	few	TRBD1	CSATGEQGSYNSPLHF	TGCAGTGCTACCGGGGAACAGGGGTCCTATAATTCACCCCTCCACTTT
TRBV7-2	TRBJ1-5	NA	TRBD1	CASSLRVSGTGGKGNQPQHF	TGTGCCAGCAGCTTAAGAGTCTCCGGGACAGGGGGCAAGGGCAATCAGCCCCAGCATTTT
TRBV4-1	TRBJ2-1	NA	NA	CASSQGGSVSYNEQFF	TGCGCCAGCAGCCAAGGGGGCAGTGTCTCCTACAATGAGCAGTTCTTC
TRBV7-7	TRBJ2-5	few	NA	CASSPGGAGRGETQYF	TGTGCCAGCAGCCCAGGGGGGGCAGGGCGAGGAGAGACCCAGTACTTC
TRBV30	TRBJ2-5	few	NA	CAWRARQETQYF	TGTGCCTGGAGGGCCCGCCAAGAGACCCAGTACTTC
TRBV4-1	TRBJ1-2	NA	NA	CASSQDADDNYGYTF	TGCGCCAGCAGCCAAGATGCGGACGATAACTATGGCTACACCTTC
TRBV6-4	TRBJ1-2	few	NA	CASSDSTKSGSFYGYTF	TGTGCCAGCAGTGACTCGACAAAATCCGGGTCCTTCTATGGCTACACCTTC
TRBV15	TRBJ2-5	NA	NA	CATSPSSGTGRRETQYF	TGTGCCACCAGTCCATCCTCCGGGACGGGGAGAAGGGAGACCCAGTACTTC
TRBV7-9	TRBJ1-2	NA	TRBD1	CASSLGWPGQGAGYTF	TGTGCCAGCAGCTTAGGATGGCCAGGACAGGGAGCTGGCTACACCTTC
TRBV20-1	TRBJ2-1	many	TRBD2	CSARGSGSSYNEQFF	TGCAGTGCTAGGGGTAGCGGGAGCTCCTACAATGAGCAGTTCTTC
TRBV20-1	TRBJ2-1	NA	NA	CSARLLGTVYNEQFF	TGCAGTGCTAGACTATTAGGGACGGTGTACAATGAGCAGTTCTTC
TRBV9	TRBJ2-7	few	TRBD2	CASSHSTSGGIYEQYF	TGTGCCAGCAGTCACAGTACTAGCGGGGGTATCTACGAGCAGTACTTC
TRBV4-1	TRBJ2-2	few	NA	CASSQSPWGGSDGELFF	TGCGCCAGCAGCCAATCCCCCTGGGGGGGCTCGGACGGGGAGCTGTTTTTT
TRBV24-1	TRBJ2-7	NA	TRBD2	CATTGGTSLWEQYF	TGTGCCACCACCGGGGGGACCAGCCTGTGGGAGCAGTACTTC
TRBV18	TRBJ1-1	NA	NA	CASSPRDPGATEAFF	TGTGCCAGCTCACCGAGGGACCCGGGGGCCACTGAAGCTTTCTTT
TRBV20-1	TRBJ2-3	NA	TRBD2	CSARTTGLAGGTDTQYF	TGCAGTGCTAGGACAACGGGACTAGCGGGGGGCACAGATACGCAGTATTTT
TRBV15	TRBJ2-3	NA	TRBD2	CATSRDTAGAGDTQYF	TGTGCCACCAGCAGAGATACAGCGGGGGCAGGAGATACGCAGTATTTT
TRBV29-1	TRBJ2-3	NA	NA	CSAEGPVNRVDTDTQYF	TGCAGCGCGGAGGGGCCGGTTAACAGGGTTGACACAGATACGCAGTATTTT
TRBV20-1	TRBJ1-2	NA	NA	CSARGPRGGVDNYGYTF	TGCAGTGCTAGAGGACCCAGGGGAGGGGTTGATAACTATGGCTACACCTTC